This TCR beta chain derives from a study of shared clonotypes between healthy human individuals. General study points: Sharing across a handful of donors was seen in 4% to 6.5% of naive CD4 clonotypes.

V was cut by 0 bases and J by 5 bases, with 15 bases left in between. There are 15 residues in the CDR3. The germline V gene encodes CDR1 SGDLS and CDR2 YYNGEE. Libraries were prepared by immunoSEQ multiplex PCR; TCRdb keeps only in-frame clonotypes and omits some of them. The table includes about 2,500,000 clones, just over 90% detected once. Concerning this clone itself: No antigen is known for it.

The sequence was obtained from a man between 18 and 35 years old in good health. The rearrangement joins TRBV9 to TRBJ2-7; D is perhaps TRBD2 (6 bases). The specimen was naive CD4+ T cells sorted from blood. Subset indicated: CD45RA+ positively selected. DNA of the CDR3: TGTGCCAGCAGCGTAGAAGACTGGGACTCAGACGAGCAGTACTTC. Encoded protein: CASSVEDWDSDEQYF.